The 24 T cell receptor beta chains in this list originate from one sample, sequenced in a study of blood T cells in healthy people across ages (dated by TCRdb to the mid-2010s). The library was generated by 5' RACE. The instrument was an Illumina HiSeq 2500. A second PCR of about 6 to 11 cycles was run with a J-beta primer mix and a sample-barcoded 5' primer. TCRdb reprocessing: public reads trimmed at Q25 with fastp, clones called with MiXCR, in-frame beta chains kept. Rows are combined by CDR3 protein, so each entry shows the most common genes and DNA. The sample records hundreds of thousands of distinct CDR3 sequences, roughly 32% of which are singletons. Approximately 15% of the sample goes to the ten largest clones. Sequencing input: blood. The source of these receptors is a woman over 75 in good health. Donor details come from another sample of the same person, matched by shared clones.

This clonotype was counted many times. A much larger clone sits a single nucleotide away, making a read error possible. The chain joins TRBV10-3 to TRBJ2-6; 7 nucleotides match TRBD1. The CDR3 covers 15 residues. Per the germline V gene, CDR1 is ENHRY and CDR2 is SYGVKD. CDR3 region: CAITDRASGANVRTF. CDR3 sequence (DNA): TGTGCCATCACCGACAGGGCCTCTGGGGCCAACGTCCGGACTTTC.

The chain couples TRBV7-3 to TRBJ1-1; no definite D call. The germline gives CDR1 SGHTA, CDR2 FQGTGA. The CDR3 loop spans 15 amino acids. The V end was cut by 8 bases, the J end by 5 bases, with 21 bases between. The CDR3 sequence is CASGPSGPLGTEAFF. The CDR3 DNA reads as TGTGCCAGCGGCCCCTCTGGGCCCTTGGGGACTGAAGCTTTCTTT.

V usage is TRBV12-3 or TRBV12-4 and J usage is TRBJ2-5; a possible D gene is TRBD2 (5 bases). This CDR3 spans 12 amino acids. Trimming removed 5 bases from V and 11 bases from J, with 15 bases in between. CDR3 region: CASSPGVWEQYF. The CDR3 DNA follows: TGTGCCAGCAGTCCCGGGGTTTGGGAGCAGTACTTC.

The gene calls are TRBV4-3 and TRBJ1-4; possibly TRBD1 for D (5 bases). V gave up 0 bases and J gave up 9 bases, with 14 bases separating them. The germline V gene encodes CDR1 LGHNA and CDR2 YSLEER. There are 15 residues in the CDR3. CDR3 sequence (DNA): TGCGCCAGCAGCCAAGATGGGGGTTCGGGTAAAAAACTGTTTTTT. Residues: CASSQDGGSGKKLFF.

This clonotype appeared a few times. The chain combines TRBV7-8 with TRBJ1-2, with 7 bases identical to TRBD1. The CDR3 covers 18 residues. Germline V gives CDR1 SGHVS, CDR2 FQNEAQ. V shed 2 bases and J 0 bases; nucleotides not matched to a gene: 12. The CDR3 DNA is TGTGCCAGCAGCTTATGGGGGCGGAACAGGGGAACTAACTATGGCTACACCTTC. This sequence encodes CASSLWGRNRGTNYGYTF.

This clonotype was recorded many times. The V gene is TRBV7-9, the J gene TRBJ2-3; no reliable D call. This CDR3 has 13 residues. CDR1 is SEHNR and CDR2 is FQNEAQ in the germline V gene (reference sequence). Trimming removed 5 bases from V and 6 bases from J, with 12 bases in between. CDR3 sequence: CASSPAIGDTQYF. The DNA for the CDR3 is TGTGCCAGCAGCCCGGCTATCGGGGATACGCAGTATTTT.

This clonotype was observed at least ten times. V usage is TRBV5-4 and J usage is TRBJ2-5; TRBD2 matches 11 bases. CDR3 size: 16 residues. Germline V lookup: CDR1 SGHNT, CDR2 YYREEE (reference sequence). V lost 3 bases, J lost 2 bases, and 6 bases stayed unmatched. The CDR3 DNA sequence: TGTGCCAGCAGCTCGAAACTAGCGGGAGAGCAAGAGACCCAGTACTTC. It encodes CASSSKLAGEQETQYF.

This clonotype has at least ten counts. The genes are TRBV6-1 and TRBJ1-2; 7 positions match TRBD1. V lost 6 bases, J lost 3 bases, and 10 bases stayed unmatched. In germline, CDR1 is MNHNS, CDR2 SASEGT. The CDR3 covers 15 residues. The CDR3 spells CASREGQTAYYGYTF. The DNA of the CDR3 is TGTGCCAGCAGAGAGGGACAGACCGCTTACTATGGCTACACCTTC.

There are a few counts of this clonotype. The chain links TRBV28 to TRBJ1-2; D perhaps matches TRBD1 (5 bases). This CDR3 region has 13 residues. Deletions cut 5 bases from V and 8 bases from J, with 15 bases between. The germline gives CDR1 MDHEN, CDR2 SYDVKM. The CDR3 sequence: CASSEGFTVGYTF. CDR3 sequence (DNA): TGTGCCAGCAGTGAGGGGTTTACAGTCGGCTACACCTTC.

The chain recombines TRBV9 with TRBJ2-6; D gene ambiguous. The germline CDR1 and CDR2 sequences are SGDLS and YYNGEE. This CDR3 has 16 residues. V lost 4 bases, J lost 0 bases, and 11 bases lay in between. This chain's CDR3 is CASSSGPFSGANVLTF. CDR3 DNA: TGTGCCAGCAGCTCCGGCCCTTTCTCTGGGGCCAACGTCCTGACTTTC. The entire variable domain, with the rest obtained from reference TRBV9 and TRBJ2-6, is as follows: DSGVTQTPKHLITATGQRVTLRCSPRSGDLSVYWYQQSLDQGLQFLIQYYNGEERAKGNILERFSAQQFPDLHSELNLSSLELGDSALYFCASSSGPFSGANVLTFGAGSRLTVL.

The chain is built from TRBV15 and TRBJ1-3, with unresolved D. Germline V gene data show CDR1 as LNHNV and CDR2 as YYDKDF (reference sequence). With 1 base removed from V and 9 bases from J, the gap between germline ends came to 10 bases. The CDR3 has 13 amino acids. CDR3 sequence reads: CATSRGGSGTIYF. DNA of the CDR3: TGTGCCACCAGCAGAGGAGGGTCGGGCACCATATATTTT.

V usage is TRBV25-1 and J usage is TRBJ1-1; a weak D match, TRBD1 (5 bases). CDR3 length: 13 amino acids. V was shortened by 5 bases and J by 8 bases, with 15 bases between the two germline ends. Germline V CDR1 and CDR2: MGHDK, SYGVNS. The CDR3 DNA sequence: TGTGCCAGCAGTCCGGGAGTGGGGGTCGAAGCTTTCTTT. It encodes CASSPGVGVEAFF.

This chain links TRBV7-9 with TRBJ2-3; D is possibly TRBD1 or TRBD2 (5 bases each). CDR3 length: 15 residues. V lost 0 bases to trimming and J lost 11 bases, with 18 bases between them. The germline CDR1 and CDR2 sequences are SEHNR and FQNEAQ (reference sequence). CDR3 protein: CASSLAGPGRRRQYF. For the CDR3, the DNA is TGTGCCAGCAGCTTAGCGGGTCCGGGACGGCGAAGGCAGTATTTT.

In DNA form, the CDR3 reads TGTGCCAGCAGTCAACTAGCTAGAGCAGATACGCAGTATTTT. It codes for CASSQLARADTQYF. The chain employs TRBV12-3 or TRBV12-4 and TRBJ2-3, with D perhaps TRBD2 (6 bases). Trimming shortened V by 5 bases and J by 4 bases, and 13 bases separated the two germline ends. This CDR3 contains 14 residues.

This clonotype was seen more than once but under ten times. A much more abundant neighbour one base away suggests this may be a read error. V usage is TRBV24-1 and J usage is TRBJ2-5; 8 nucleotides line up with TRBD1. CDR1 and CDR2 (germline): KGHDR, SFDVKD. J lost 11 bases, V lost 1 base, and 14 bases had no gene match. This CDR3 comprises 16 residues. In DNA, the CDR3 is TGTGCCACCAGTGATTTCGGACAGGGCCGCTACAATGAGCAGTACTTC. Amino acids: CATSDFGQGRYNEQYF.

This clonotype was recorded at least ten times. This chain uses TRBV20-1 with TRBJ1-1, with 8 positions matching TRBD1. The CDR3 extends over 13 amino acids. CDR1 and CDR2 from the germline V gene are DFQATT and SNEGSKA (reference sequence). The trim removed 5 bases at V and 11 bases at J, leaving 13 bases unmatched. CDR3 bases: TGCAGTGCTCAATACCGGGACAGGAGCGATGCTTTCTTT. It translates to CSAQYRDRSDAFF.

This clonotype occurred many times. V is TRBV6-5 and J is TRBJ2-5, with D possibly matching TRBD1 (6 bases). The V gene lost 5 bases and the J gene lost 4 bases, with 17 bases spanning the gap. CDR3 length: 15 amino acids. The V gene's germline CDR1 is MNHEY and CDR2 SVGAGI. CDR3 DNA sequence: TGTGCCAGCAGTGCTACTACAGGGAGTTCAGAGACCCAGTACTTC. The encoded protein is CASSATTGSSETQYF.

The chain employs TRBV20-1 and TRBJ1-1; D remains ambiguous. Germline V gene data show CDR1 as DFQATT and CDR2 as SNEGSKA (reference sequence). Trimming left V 5 bases short and J 7 bases short, with 8 bases between. This CDR3 is built from 10 residues. CDR3 DNA: TGCAGTGCTGGAGGATATGAAGCTTTCTTT. Translation gives CSAGGYEAFF.

The gene calls are TRBV5-1 and TRBJ2-7, with D perhaps matching TRBD1 (6 bases). The V end lost 0 bases, the J end lost 1 base, and 17 bases lay between the germline ends. Per the germline V gene, CDR1 is SGHRS and CDR2 is YFSETQ. The CDR3 runs 17 residues. CDR3 bases: TGCGCCAGCAGCTTGGGGGGGACACCAGTCGGGTCCTACGAGCAGTACTTC. It codes for CASSLGGTPVGSYEQYF.

Of note for this clonotype: A much more abundant neighbour one base away suggests this may be a read error. This chain links TRBV10-3 with TRBJ2-7; maybe TRBD1 (5 bases). Germline CDR1 and CDR2: ENHRY and SYGVKD. This CDR3 is built from 12 residues. This CDR3 reads CASSDRTYEQYF. Written as DNA, the CDR3 is TGTGCCAGCAGTGACAGAACCTACGAGCAGTACTTC.

This clonotype has a handful of counts. The J gene is TRBJ1-5, the V gene TRBV7-2; D not certain. Between the trimmed V and J ends, which lost 0 bases and 9 bases, there was a span of 9 bases. Germline CDR1 is SGHTA and CDR2 is FQGNSA. The CDR3 is 13 amino acids. Written as DNA, the CDR3 is TGTGCCAGCAGCTTAGCTGGGCGGGGGCCCCAGCATTTT. Translated, it gives CASSLAGRGPQHF.

Concerning this clonotype: At one end, the junction sequence differs from germline, possibly due to a read error. V gene TRBV7-2 combines with J gene TRBJ2-1; 8 bases match TRBD2. The CDR3 length is 16 residues. Germline CDR1 and CDR2: SGHTA and FQGNSA. The chain's CDR3 is CASSPGTSGGENGQFF. DNA for the CDR3: TGTGCCAGCAGCCCGGGGACTAGTGGGGGGGAGAATGGGCAGTTCTTC.

The chain uses TRBV9 and TRBJ2-7, with D unresolved. CDR3 length equals 14 residues. Germline V gives CDR1 SGDLS, CDR2 YYNGEE. Trimming took off 3 bases at V and 0 bases at J, with 10 bases between the two ends. The CDR3 bases are TGTGCCAGCAGCGCCGCTAGTAGCTCCTACGAGCAGTACTTC. It is translated as CASSAASSSYEQYF.

This clonotype has at least ten counts. The chain joins TRBV5-1 to TRBJ2-1; D uncertain. Germline CDR1 reads SGHRS; CDR2 reads YFSETQ. The CDR3 spans 12 residues. The germline V and J ends were trimmed by 4 bases and 8 bases, with 10 bases remaining between them. In nucleotides, the CDR3 is TGCGCCAGCAGCCTACTTTTAGATGAGCAGTTCTTC. Its translation is CASSLLLDEQFF.